Listed below are T cell receptor beta chains from one sample, sequenced in a study of blood T cells in healthy people across ages. TCRdb re-derived calls from the 5' RACE reads in MiXCR, one entry per CDR3 protein. The sample holds about 810,000 distinct CDR3 sequences, roughly 34% seen once. Material: blood. These receptors came from a man between 18 and 29 years old in good health. CDR3s include the opening cysteine and the closing phenylalanine or tryptophan. Each record gives: V gene, D gene, clone size, J gene, CDR3 DNA, CDR3 protein. A D gene is named only where the DNA matches it firmly. Size is stated for part of the rows, as once, few or many counts, or as a class when the clone is expanded.

TRBV2,TRBD2,many,TRBJ2-7,TGTGCCAGCACCAACGAGCGGGGGGGATCCTACGAGCAGTACTTC,CASTNERGGSYEQYF
TRBV2,TRBD1,few,TRBJ2-5,TGTGCCAGCAGGGGACAGGGAGGAGAGACCCAGTACTTC,CASRGQGGETQYF
TRBV12-3/TRBV12-4,NA,many,TRBJ2-7,TGTGCCAGCAGTTTAGCGCTCGGTAGTGGCTACGAGCAGTACTTC,CASSLALGSGYEQYF
TRBV7-2,TRBD1,NA,TRBJ1-2,TGTGCCAGCAGCTCGACAGGGGGAGATAACTATGGCTACACCTTC,CASSSTGGDNYGYTF
TRBV20-1,NA,many,TRBJ2-5,TGCAGTGCAGCGGGCTTCAGGAGGGAGACCCAGTACTTC,CSAAGFRRETQYF
TRBV7-3,NA,NA,TRBJ2-2,TGTGCCAGCAGCCCCTGGCAGGGCACCGGGGAGCTGTTTTTT,CASSPWQGTGELFF
TRBV20-1,TRBD1,once,TRBJ1-3,TGCAGTGCTAGAGATCAGGGCAGGGGGCGTTATGGAAACACCATATATTTT,CSARDQGRGRYGNTIYF
TRBV9,TRBD2,many,TRBJ2-7,TGTGCCAGCAGCGTAGGGGGACTAGCGGTCTACGAGCAGTACTTC,CASSVGGLAVYEQYF
TRBV7-2,NA,NA,TRBJ2-3,TGTGCCAGCAGCACATTTGGGGGGCCTGATACGCAGTATTTT,CASSTFGGPDTQYF
TRBV20-1,NA,few,TRBJ2-5,TGCAGTGCTAGAGGGTGGGGAACCCAAGAGACCCAGTACTTC,CSARGWGTQETQYF
TRBV4-1,TRBD1,few,TRBJ1-2,TGCGCCAGCAGCCAGACAGGGGGACTTAACTATGGCTACACCTTC,CASSQTGGLNYGYTF
TRBV5-1,TRBD1,once,TRBJ2-7,TGCGCCAGCAGCTTGGTCTTTCGACAGGGGCTCTACAATGAGCAGTACTTC,CASSLVFRQGLYNEQYF